A selection of T cell receptor beta chains follows, all from one sample in a study of blood T cell repertoires in COVID-19. The method was immunoSEQ multiplex PCR; TCRdb's version includes in-frame clones alone and lacks a portion of them. The table shows 120,000 or so clones, with over 65% occurring only once. The material sequenced was peripheral blood. The source of these receptors is an elderly woman with acute or convalescent COVID-19. Each CDR3 is given with its conserved first and last residue. Each record gives: J gene, D gene, clone size, V gene, CDR3 DNA, CDR3 protein. D genes are given only for firm matches. For some rows the clone size is stated as once, few or many, or as a class when expanded; others skip it.

TRBJ2-2 . . TRBV5-1 TGCGCCAGCAATTCTGGGGCCGGGTATAACACCGGGGAGCTGTTTTTT CASNSGAGYNTGELFF
TRBJ1-2 . . TRBV6-4 TGTGCCAGCAGCCACAACAGGGCCGGAGGCTATGGCTACACCTTC CASSHNRAGGYGYTF
TRBJ2-5 TRBD2 . TRBV5-1 TGCGCCAGTGGGTCGACTAGCGGAGAAGAGACCCAGTACTTC CASGSTSGEETQYF
TRBJ1-1 . . TRBV5-1 TGCGCCAGCAGCACAGGACAGAACACTGAAGCTTTCTTT CASSTGQNTEAFF
TRBJ2-1 . . TRBV24-1 TGTGCCACCAGGGCCGGGACTCTCGGTTTCGATGAGCAGTTCTTC CATRAGTLGFDEQFF
TRBJ2-2 TRBD2 . TRBV11-1 TGTGCCAGCAGCAGGAGGAGGACTAGCGGAACCGGGGAGCTGTTTTTT CASSRRRTSGTGELFF
TRBJ1-6 . . TRBV2 TGTGCCAGCAGTCAGACGCGCGGACCCCTCCACTTT CASSQTRGPLHF
TRBJ2-1 . . TRBV18 TGTGCCAGCTCACCTTTCTACGACAATGAGCAGTTCTTC CASSPFYDNEQFF
TRBJ2-7 TRBD1 . TRBV6-5 TGTGCCAGCAGTTACTCGGTACAGGGGGCCGACGAGCAGTACTTC CASSYSVQGADEQYF
TRBJ1-1 TRBD1 once TRBV5-1 TGCGCCAGCAGCTTGCGGCCTGGGCAGGGGGCTTGGGAAGCTTTCTTT CASSLRPGQGAWEAFF
TRBJ2-3 TRBD2 . TRBV4-2 TGTGCCAGCAGCCCCGAAAAGATTACTAGCGGGAGTATGAGCACAGATACGCAGTATTTT CASSPEKITSGSMSTDTQYF
TRBJ1-1 . . TRBV28 TGTGCCAGCAGTTTAATTTCGGTCACTGAAGCTTTCTTT CASSLISVTEAFF
TRBJ2-2 TRBD1 . TRBV2 TGTGCCAGCAGTGAACGACAGGGAAGCATTGGGGAGCTGTTTTTT CASSERQGSIGELFF
TRBJ2-1 TRBD2 . TRBV7-2 TGTGCCAGCAGCTTACATGGGCGGGCCTCTAGCGGGAGGAATGAGCAGTTCTTC CASSLHGRASSGRNEQFF
TRBJ2-3 TRBD2 . TRBV7-2 TGTGCAGAAACTCCGGGACTAGAGATAGATACGCAGTATTTT CAETPGLEIDTQYF
TRBJ2-7 . once TRBV19 TGTGCCAGTAGTATAGCTTGGACAAACTACGAGCAGTACTTC CASSIAWTNYEQYF
TRBJ1-4 TRBD1 once TRBV5-8 TGTGCCAGCAGCTTGGGAGGGACAGAAAATGAAAAACTGTTTTTT CASSLGGTENEKLFF
TRBJ1-1 . . TRBV30 TGTGCCTGGAGTGTAGGTTCAGGGGTTGGGCGAGCTTTCTTT CAWSVGSGVGRAFF
TRBJ2-7 TRBD2 few TRBV3-1/TRBV3-2 TGTGCCAGCAGCCCTGGACTAGAACGCGAGCAGTACTTC CASSPGLEREQYF
TRBJ1-1 . . TRBV5-1 TGCGCCAGCAGCTTAGATTCTATGAACACTGAAGCTTTCTTT CASSLDSMNTEAFF
TRBJ1-2 . . TRBV19 TGTGCCAGTAGTCGGCAGGGCCTAACTAACTATGGCTACACCTTC CASSRQGLTNYGYTF
TRBJ2-4 TRBD2 few TRBV11-1 TGTGCCAGCAGCTTCCTAGCGGGAGGGCCTGAAAACATTCAGTACTTC CASSFLAGGPENIQYF
TRBJ1-2 . . TRBV6-5 TGTGCCAGCAGTTACTCGCCATCCTCCGGGGGTGGCTACACCTTC CASSYSPSSGGGYTF
TRBJ1-4 . few TRBV5-8 TGTGCCAGCAGCTACCTAAACTTAAAACTGTTTTTT CASSYLNLKLFF
TRBJ1-2 TRBD1 . TRBV7-8 TGTGCCAGCAGCCCACGACAGGGGGCAGGGTATGGCTACACCTTC CASSPRQGAGYGYTF
TRBJ1-6 . . TRBV7-9 TGTGCCAGCAGCTTAATTGGCGGCAGGGGTTATTCACCCCTCCACTTT CASSLIGGRGYSPLHF
TRBJ1-5 . . TRBV30 TGTGCCTGGAGTAAGGGGCAGAGATTGCAGCCCCAGCATTTT CAWSKGQRLQPQHF
TRBJ1-4 . . TRBV10-2 TGCGCCAGCAGTGAGTCTTTAGGAGGACGGGATTATGAAAAACTGTTTTTT CASSESLGGRDYEKLFF
TRBJ2-7 . . TRBV7-8 TGTGCCAGCAGCTTAGAGCACAGGACCTACGAACAGTACTTC CASSLEHRTYEQYF
TRBJ2-7 . . TRBV10-2 TGCGCCAGCAGTGCAGCACAGGGCGCCTACGAGCAGTACTTC CASSAAQGAYEQYF
TRBJ2-1 TRBD2 . TRBV6-2/TRBV6-3 TGTGCCAGCAGTTTTCTAGCGGGAGGGCGCAATGAGCAGTTCTTC CASSFLAGGRNEQFF
TRBJ1-1 . . TRBV18 TGTGCCAGCTCACCTACAGCGCGGGGCGACACTGAAGCTTTCTTT CASSPTARGDTEAFF
TRBJ1-6 TRBD1 . TRBV18 TGTGCCAGCTCACGCACACAGGGGCGGAATTCACCCCTCCACTTT CASSRTQGRNSPLHF